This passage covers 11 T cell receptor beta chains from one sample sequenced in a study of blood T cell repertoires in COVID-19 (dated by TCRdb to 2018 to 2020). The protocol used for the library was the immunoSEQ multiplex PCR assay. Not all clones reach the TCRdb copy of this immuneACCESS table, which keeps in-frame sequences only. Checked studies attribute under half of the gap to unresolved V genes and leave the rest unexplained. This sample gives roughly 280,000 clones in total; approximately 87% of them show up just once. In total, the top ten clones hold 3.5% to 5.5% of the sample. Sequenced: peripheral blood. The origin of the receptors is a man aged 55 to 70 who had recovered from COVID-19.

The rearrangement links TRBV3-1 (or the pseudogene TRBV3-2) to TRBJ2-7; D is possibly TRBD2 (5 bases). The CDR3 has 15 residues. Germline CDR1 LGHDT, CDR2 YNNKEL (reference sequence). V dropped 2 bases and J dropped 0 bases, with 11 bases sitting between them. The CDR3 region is CASSQKHGGSYEQYF. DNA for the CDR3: TGTGCCAGCAGCCAAAAACACGGAGGCTCCTACGAGCAGTACTTC.

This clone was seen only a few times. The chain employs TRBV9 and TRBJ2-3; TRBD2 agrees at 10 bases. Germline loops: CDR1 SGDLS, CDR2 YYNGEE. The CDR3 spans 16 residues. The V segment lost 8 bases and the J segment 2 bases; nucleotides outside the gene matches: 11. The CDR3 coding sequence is TGTGCCAGAGAGTGGACTAGCGGAAGAATCACAGATACGCAGTATTTT. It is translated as CAREWTSGRITDTQYF. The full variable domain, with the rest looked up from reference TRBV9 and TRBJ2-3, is DSGVTQTPKHLITATGQRVTLRCSPRSGDLSVYWYQQSLDQGLQFLIQYYNGEERAKGNILERFSAQQFPDLHSELNLSSLELGDSALYFCAREWTSGRITDTQYFGPGTRLTVL.

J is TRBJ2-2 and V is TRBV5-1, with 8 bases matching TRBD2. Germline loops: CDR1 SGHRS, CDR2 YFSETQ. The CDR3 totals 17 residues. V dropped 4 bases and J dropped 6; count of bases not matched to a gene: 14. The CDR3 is CASSPGLAFGISGELFF. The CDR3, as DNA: TGCGCCAGCAGCCCCGGACTAGCATTCGGCATTTCCGGGGAGCTGTTTTTT.

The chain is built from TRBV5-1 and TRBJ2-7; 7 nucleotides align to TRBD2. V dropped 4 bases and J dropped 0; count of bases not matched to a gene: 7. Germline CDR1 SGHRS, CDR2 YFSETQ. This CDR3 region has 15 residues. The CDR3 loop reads CASSLREAPSYEQYF. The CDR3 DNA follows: TGCGCCAGCAGCCTCCGGGAGGCGCCCTCCTACGAGCAGTACTTC. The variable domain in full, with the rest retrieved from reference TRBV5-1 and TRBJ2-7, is KAGVTQTPRYLIKTRGQQVTLSCSPISGHRSVSWYQQTPGQGLQFLFEYFSETQRNKGNFPGRFSGRQFSNSRSEMNVSTLELGDSALYLCASSLREAPSYEQYFGPGTRLTVT.

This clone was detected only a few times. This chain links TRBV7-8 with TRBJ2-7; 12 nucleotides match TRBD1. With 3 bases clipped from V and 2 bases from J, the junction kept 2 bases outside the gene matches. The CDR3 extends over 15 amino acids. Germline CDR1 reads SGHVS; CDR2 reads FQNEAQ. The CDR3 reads CASSLGTGGAYEQYF. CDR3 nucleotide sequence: TGTGCCAGCAGCTTGGGGACAGGGGGCGCCTACGAGCAGTACTTC.

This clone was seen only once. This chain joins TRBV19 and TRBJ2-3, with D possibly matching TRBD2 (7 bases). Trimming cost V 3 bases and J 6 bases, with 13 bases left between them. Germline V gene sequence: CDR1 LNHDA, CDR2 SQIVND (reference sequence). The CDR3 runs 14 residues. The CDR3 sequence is CASSISGGSDTQYF. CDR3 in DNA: TGTGCCAGTAGTATTTCGGGGGGCAGCGATACGCAGTATTTT.

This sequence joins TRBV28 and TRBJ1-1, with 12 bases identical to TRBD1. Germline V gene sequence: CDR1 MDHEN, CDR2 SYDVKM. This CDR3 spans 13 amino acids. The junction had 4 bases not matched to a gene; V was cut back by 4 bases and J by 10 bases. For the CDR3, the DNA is TGTGCCAGCAGTTACCGGGACAGGGGGCGAGCTTTCTTT. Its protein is CASSYRDRGRAFF.

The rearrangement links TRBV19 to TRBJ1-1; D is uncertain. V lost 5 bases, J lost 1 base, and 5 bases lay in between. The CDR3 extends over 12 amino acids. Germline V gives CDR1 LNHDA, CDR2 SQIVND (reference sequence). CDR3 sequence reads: CASSEGNTEAFF. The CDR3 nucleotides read TGTGCCAGTAGTGAGGGGAACACTGAAGCTTTCTTT.

The CDR3 bases are TGTGCCAGTAGTATCCCTCTAGCGGGGGAGACAGATACGCAGTATTTT. Translated: CASSIPLAGETDTQYF. The gene calls are TRBV19 and TRBJ2-3, with 10 bases that match TRBD2. Losses at the gene ends were 3 bases for V and 3 bases for J; bases not matched to a gene: 6. This CDR3 spans 16 amino acids. Germline V gene lookup returns CDR1 LNHDA and CDR2 SQIVND (reference sequence).

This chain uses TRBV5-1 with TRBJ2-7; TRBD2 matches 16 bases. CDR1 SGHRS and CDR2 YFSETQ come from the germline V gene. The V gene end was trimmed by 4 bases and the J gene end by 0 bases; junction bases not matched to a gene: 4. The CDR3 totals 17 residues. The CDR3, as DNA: TGCGCCAGCAGCCCGGGACTAGCGGGAGGGTCCTCCTACGAGCAGTACTTC. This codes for CASSPGLAGGSSYEQYF.

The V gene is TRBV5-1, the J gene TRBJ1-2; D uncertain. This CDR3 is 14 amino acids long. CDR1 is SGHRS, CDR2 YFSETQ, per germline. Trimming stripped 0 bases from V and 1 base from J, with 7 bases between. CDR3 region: CASSLGSVNYGYTF. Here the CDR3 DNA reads TGCGCCAGCAGCTTGGGTTCGGTTAACTATGGCTACACCTTC.